A selection of T cell receptor beta chains follows, all from one sample in a study of blood T cell repertoires in COVID-19. Repertoires were generated with immunoSEQ multiplex PCR, while TCRdb's copy carries only in-frame clones and drops some. The data contain a few hundred thousand clones, about nine tenths of them singletons. Source material: PBMCs or T cells enriched from blood (not recorded which). The receptors shown here come from a woman in her twenties or thirties who had recovered from COVID-19. CDR3s include the opening cysteine and the closing phenylalanine or tryptophan. The D gene is left open where the match is weak. Size is omitted from some rows. Given values are once, few, many or a class for expanded clones.

V gene: TRBV19; D gene: TRBD1; clone size: -; J gene: TRBJ1-5; CDR3 protein: CASSIQRQGRNQPQHF; CDR3 DNA: TGTGCCAGTAGTATCCAAAGACAGGGTCGCAATCAGCCCCAGCATTTT
V gene: TRBV7-9; D gene: TRBD2; clone size: -; J gene: TRBJ2-1; CDR3 protein: CASSPGLAGNSYNEQFF; CDR3 DNA: TGTGCCAGCAGCCCGGGACTAGCGGGAAACTCCTACAATGAGCAGTTCTTC
V gene: TRBV2; D gene: -; clone size: -; J gene: TRBJ1-4; CDR3 protein: CASSRQQGGGEKLFF; CDR3 DNA: TGTGCCAGCAGCAGACAACAGGGCGGGGGAGAAAAACTGTTTTTT
V gene: TRBV7-9; D gene: -; clone size: -; J gene: TRBJ1-2; CDR3 protein: CASSPVVQVYGYTF; CDR3 DNA: TGTGCCAGCTCTCCGGTGGTTCAGGTCTATGGCTACACCTTC
V gene: TRBV19; D gene: -; clone size: -; J gene: TRBJ1-4; CDR3 protein: CASTTRRGWKEKLFF; CDR3 DNA: TGTGCCAGTACCACACGCCGGGGTTGGAAGGAAAAACTGTTTTTT
V gene: TRBV18; D gene: -; clone size: -; J gene: TRBJ1-2; CDR3 protein: CASSPSVPRANYGYTF; CDR3 DNA: TGTGCCAGCTCACCCAGCGTTCCCCGAGCTAACTATGGCTACACCTTC
V gene: TRBV18; D gene: -; clone size: -; J gene: TRBJ2-2; CDR3 protein: CASSPSGANTGELFF; CDR3 DNA: TGTGCCAGCTCACCATCAGGGGCGAACACCGGGGAGCTGTTTTTT
V gene: TRBV4-1; D gene: -; clone size: -; J gene: TRBJ2-7; CDR3 protein: CASSQDLNYEQYF; CDR3 DNA: TGCGCCAGCAGCCAAGATCTTAACTACGAGCAGTACTTC
V gene: TRBV27; D gene: -; clone size: -; J gene: TRBJ2-3; CDR3 protein: CASSPGAISTDTQYF; CDR3 DNA: TGTGCCAGCAGTCCAGGGGCCATCAGCACAGATACGCAGTATTTT
V gene: TRBV5-1; D gene: -; clone size: -; J gene: TRBJ1-2; CDR3 protein: CASSLVPGVNYGYTF; CDR3 DNA: TGCGCCAGCAGCTTGGTCCCAGGGGTAAACTATGGCTACACCTTC
V gene: TRBV27; D gene: TRBD2; clone size: -; J gene: TRBJ2-7; CDR3 protein: CASSFAPAGTYEQYF; CDR3 DNA: TGTGCCAGCAGTTTCGCCCCAGCGGGAACCTACGAGCAGTACTTC
V gene: TRBV11-2; D gene: -; clone size: few; J gene: TRBJ1-5; CDR3 protein: CASSPRQDNQPQHF; CDR3 DNA: TGTGCCAGCAGCCCCCGACAGGACAATCAGCCCCAGCATTTT
V gene: TRBV3-1/TRBV3-2; D gene: -; clone size: -; J gene: TRBJ2-2; CDR3 protein: CASSHGGELFF; CDR3 DNA: TGTGCCAGCAGCCACGGCGGGGAGCTGTTTTTT
V gene: TRBV15; D gene: -; clone size: -; J gene: TRBJ1-1; CDR3 protein: CATSRDLAGGAFF; CDR3 DNA: TGTGCCACCAGCAGAGATCTGGCGGGGGGAGCTTTCTTT
V gene: TRBV5-1; D gene: -; clone size: -; J gene: TRBJ2-1; CDR3 protein: CASSSDPSYNEQFF; CDR3 DNA: TGCGCCAGTAGCTCTGATCCTAGCTACAATGAGCAGTTCTTC
V gene: TRBV11-2; D gene: -; clone size: -; J gene: TRBJ2-1; CDR3 protein: CASSLVGGKDEQFF; CDR3 DNA: TGTGCCAGCAGCTTAGTGGGGGGAAAGGACGAGCAGTTCTTC
V gene: TRBV10-3; D gene: -; clone size: -; J gene: TRBJ2-3; CDR3 protein: CAIQGGVLAADTQYF; CDR3 DNA: TGTGCCATCCAAGGGGGGGTATTGGCTGCGGATACGCAGTATTTT
V gene: TRBV5-8; D gene: TRBD1; clone size: -; J gene: TRBJ1-6; CDR3 protein: CASSPPTGGQSPLHF; CDR3 DNA: TGTGCCAGCAGTCCCCCAACAGGGGGACAGTCACCCCTCCACTTT
V gene: TRBV5-4; D gene: -; clone size: once; J gene: TRBJ1-6; CDR3 protein: CASSLEDGGTNSPLHF; CDR3 DNA: TGTGCCAGCAGCTTGGAAGACGGCGGAACTAATTCACCCCTCCACTTT
V gene: TRBV7-6; D gene: -; clone size: few; J gene: TRBJ2-7; CDR3 protein: CASSFQQGYEQYF; CDR3 DNA: TGTGCCAGCAGCTTTCAACAGGGCTACGAGCAGTACTTC
V gene: TRBV11-3; D gene: TRBD2; clone size: -; J gene: TRBJ2-5; CDR3 protein: CASSPTSGGVETQYF; CDR3 DNA: TGTGCCAGCAGCCCCACTAGCGGGGGCGTCGAGACCCAGTACTTC
V gene: TRBV29-1; D gene: TRBD1; clone size: once; J gene: TRBJ1-5; CDR3 protein: CSVQGRDRRDTYQPQHF; CDR3 DNA: TGCAGCGTCCAAGGGCGGGACAGGAGAGATACTTATCAGCCCCAGCATTTT